This T cell receptor (beta chain) was found in a study of cytomegalovirus exposure and HLA in healthy donors. The germline CDR1 and CDR2 sequences are GTSNPN and SVGIG (reference sequence). The CDR3 length is 13 residues. Deletions cut 2 bases from V and 3 bases from J, with 7 bases between. This clone was detected a few times. Primers included in the PCR were 60 Vbeta and 13 Jbeta primers. The data were produced by immunoSEQ multiplex PCR, yet TCRdb's version contains in-frame clones alone and is incomplete. The profile shows approximately 190,000 clones, around 75% of them singletons. This chain connects TRBV30 to TRBJ2-2; no definite D call. The sample was PBMCs. The receptor was isolated from a woman aged 25 to 39 in good health and CMV-seronegative. The CDR3 is CAWSPADTGELFF. CDR3 coding DNA: TGTGCCTGGAGTCCGGCGGACACCGGGGAGCTGTTTTTT.